One and the same sample provided the 10 T cell receptor beta chains below, sequenced in a study of blood T cells in healthy people across ages. PCR was performed a second time for roughly 6 to 12 cycles using a sample-barcoded 5' primer and a J-beta primer mix. TCRdb reprocessed the 5' RACE reads via MiXCR and lists one record per CDR3 protein. In the table there are 600,000 or so distinct CDR3 sequences, roughly 43% of which are singletons. Input material: blood. These receptor sequences come from an elderly man in good health.

Concerning this clonotype: A much larger clone lies one base from this, so it may be a read error. The rearrangement links TRBV6-5 to TRBJ2-5, with 8 positions matching TRBD1. In germline, CDR1 is MNHEY, CDR2 SVGAGI. The CDR3 runs 13 residues. CDR3 residues: CGSRQGLKETQYF. The CDR3 region has the DNA TGTGGCAGCAGACAGGGGCTTAAGGAGACCCAGTACTTC.

This clonotype was observed a few times. The V call is TRBV20-1, the J call TRBJ1-2; no firm D call. This CDR3 comprises 14 residues. The germline V gene encodes CDR1 DFQATT and CDR2 SNEGSKA (reference sequence). V was cut by 3 bases and J by 1 base, with 12 bases left in between. CDR3 bases: TGCAGTGCTAGGCCCCAAGGTAGTAACTATGGCTACACCTTC. It yields the protein CSARPQGSNYGYTF.

The chain combines TRBV29-1 with TRBJ2-5; 7 nucleotides agree with TRBD2. The germline gives CDR1 SQVTM, CDR2 ANQGSEA. CDR3 size: 12 residues. Unmatched junction bases numbered 3, after V lost 3 bases and J lost 5 bases. The CDR3 here is CSVEGGRETQYF. Written as DNA, the CDR3 is TGCAGCGTTGAGGGGGGGAGGGAGACCCAGTACTTC.

The chain recombines TRBV6-1 with TRBJ2-6, with D possibly matching TRBD1 (5 bases). The germline V and J ends were trimmed by 2 bases and 4 bases, with 12 bases remaining between them. The CDR3 covers 16 residues. From germline, CDR1 is MNHNS and CDR2 SASEGT. The CDR3 here is CASSEQGRSGANVLTF. The CDR3 coding sequence is TGTGCCAGCAGTGAACAGGGTCGTTCGGGGGCCAACGTCCTGACTTTC.

This chain connects TRBV5-1 to TRBJ1-2; 7 bases are a match to TRBD1. J was trimmed by 7 bases and V by 3 bases; bases with no gene match: 9. The CDR3 has 14 residues. The germline CDR1 and CDR2 sequences are SGHRS and YFSETQ. CDR3 coding DNA: TGCGCCAGCAGCTCGAGACAGGGAAATGTTGGCTACACCTTC. Its translation: CASSSRQGNVGYTF.

The V call is TRBV7-2, the J call TRBJ1-1; D is possibly TRBD1 (5 bases). Looked up from germline, CDR1 is SGHTA and CDR2 is FQGNSA. The length of the CDR3 is 14 residues. V dropped 5 bases and J dropped 6 bases, with 16 bases sitting between them. The CDR3 loop reads CASSPGGSRAEAFF. The CDR3 nucleotides are TGTGCCAGCAGCCCGGGGGGGTCCCGGGCTGAAGCTTTCTTT.

The chain couples TRBV5-1 to TRBJ2-6; D is possibly TRBD2 (6 bases). V dropped 3 bases and J dropped 2 bases, with 12 bases sitting between them. Germline loops: CDR1 SGHRS, CDR2 YFSETQ. The CDR3 has 16 amino acids. This CDR3 reads CASSSQGGAGANVLTF. In nucleotides, the CDR3 is TGCGCCAGCAGCTCCCAAGGAGGGGCTGGGGCCAACGTCCTGACTTTC.

With regard to this clonotype: Just one base apart from a much larger clone, this may be a read error. The chain combines TRBV6-5 with TRBJ2-3; 7 positions match TRBD1. CDR3 length: 16 amino acids. The V gene's germline CDR1 is MNHEY and CDR2 SVGAGI. V shed 5 bases, J shed 1 base, and the junction held 9 bases outside the gene matches. In DNA form, the CDR3 reads TGTGCCAGCAGTAGAGGGGGCATTAAAGGCACAGATACGCAGTATTTT. Protein sequence: CASSRGGIKGTDTQYF.

This clonotype was seen repeatedly, ten times or more. The chain is built from TRBV7-9 and TRBJ2-1, with D perhaps matching TRBD2 (6 bases). Trimming took off 5 bases at V and 0 bases at J, with 11 bases between the two ends. CDR1 is SEHNR, CDR2 FQNEAQ, per germline (reference sequence). The CDR3 spans 15 residues. Written as DNA, the CDR3 is TGTGCCAGCAGCCCACCCGGGAGCTCCTACAATGAGCAGTTCTTC. Translated: CASSPPGSSYNEQFF.

V is TRBV15 and J is TRBJ1-6, with D possibly matching TRBD1 (6 bases). Trimming removed 5 bases at V and 14 bases at J, with 19 bases between. This CDR3 has 14 residues. CDR1 is LNHNV and CDR2 is YYDKDF in the germline V gene (reference sequence). As DNA, the CDR3 is TGTGCCACCAGCGACAGGAGAGCCCCAACATCCCTCCACTTT. Residues: CATSDRRAPTSLHF.